This T cell receptor beta chain was sequenced in a study of T cells in Graves' hyperthyroidism and ophthalmopathy. Points from the study as a whole: Ophthalmopathy onset followed model prediction by a median approximately 6.2 months.

The source material, RNA transcripts, was used to amplify TCR beta CDR3 regions. TCR CDR3 regions were first amplified by RT-PCR with HTBI primers. One entry per CDR3 protein results from TCRdb running MiXCR on the multiplex PCR reads. Of about 640,000 distinct CDR3 sequences listed, about 20% are singletons. The CDR3 contains 15 residues. Trimming at V came to 4 bases and at J to 4 bases, leaving 9 bases not matched to a gene. CDR1 and CDR2 from the germline V gene are SGHDT and YYEEEE. This clonotype was seen ten or more times. Its antigen remains unknown. The cohort's ophthalmopathy patients, a group with duration under 3 months, had a Clinical Activity Score of at least 3 and a NOSPECS grade of at least 4. Source material for PBMCs was around 10 ml fresh peripheral blood.

The chain joins TRBV5-6 to TRBJ2-3; 7 bases map to TRBD1. The sample taken for sequencing was blood. The sequence came from a man aged 25-45 years with Graves' ophthalmopathy. CDR3 DNA sequence: TGTGCCAGCAGCCGGGACAGCCTTGTTGCAGATACGCAGTATTTT. Its translation is CASSRDSLVADTQYF.